The next 8 T cell receptor beta chains were all read from a single sample in a study of blood T cells in healthy people across ages. A second about 6 to 11 cycle PCR used barcoded and J-beta primers. TCRdb re-derived calls from the 5' RACE reads in MiXCR, one entry per CDR3 protein. The table has roughly 1,000,000 distinct CDR3 sequences, roughly 24% seen once; the top ten hold 0.75%. These same records also appear under a second study, on T cells of mothers and their children.

The specimen sequenced was blood. The receptors come from a girl aged 2-10 years in good health.

The DNA of the CDR3 is TGTGCCAGCAGCTTTGGTAAGGGGCTGACCTACGAGCAGTACTTC. Amino acids: CASSFGKGLTYEQYF. The chain uses TRBV11-2 and TRBJ2-7; a weak D match, TRBD1 (5 bases). The CDR3 is 15 residues long. V shed 3 bases and J shed 2 bases, with 14 bases lying between them. In germline, CDR1 is SGHAT, CDR2 FQNNGV.

V and J are TRBV7-3 and TRBJ2-5, with 7 nucleotides matching TRBD1. There are 14 residues in the CDR3. In germline, CDR1 is SGHTA, CDR2 FQGTGA. Losses at the gene ends were 5 bases for V and 11 bases for J; bases not matched to a gene: 14. The CDR3 sequence is CASSPRDRPLAQYF. The DNA of the CDR3 is TGTGCCAGCAGCCCCCGGGACAGACCCTTAGCGCAGTACTTC.

This chain connects TRBV29-1 to TRBJ2-1, with D unclear. V was cut by 3 bases and J by 4 bases, with 13 bases left in between. The CDR3 consists of 14 residues. The germline gives CDR1 SQVTM, CDR2 ANQGSEA. The CDR3 region has the DNA TGCAGCGTTGATTCGCCGGAAGTATACAATGAGCAGTTCTTC. Residues: CSVDSPEVYNEQFF.

This clonotype was detected once. The CDR3 DNA is TGTGCCAGCAGCCTCACAACCGGGACTAGCTCGGCAGAGACCCAGTACTTC. Translation gives CASSLTTGTSSAETQYF. This rearrangement joins TRBV11-3 to TRBJ2-5; 9 nucleotides align to TRBD2. The V segment lost 5 bases and the J segment 4 bases; nucleotides outside the gene matches: 14. CDR3 length: 17 amino acids. Germline V CDR1 and CDR2: SGHNT, YENEEA.

The chain employs TRBV2 and TRBJ2-1; D is possibly TRBD1 or TRBD2 (5 bases each). The V and J ends lost 4 bases and 4 bases respectively, with 17 bases between them. Germline CDR1 is SNHLY and CDR2 is FYNNEI. The CDR3 length is 16 residues. The CDR3 DNA is TGTGCCAGCAGTGTAAGGGACCAGAGCAGGTACAATGAGCAGTTCTTC. Its translation: CASSVRDQSRYNEQFF.

V gene TRBV9 combines with J gene TRBJ2-5, with a tentative D call TRBD1 (5 bases). The V and J ends lost 0 bases and 1 base respectively, with 13 bases between them. The CDR3 runs to 16 residues. Germline V gene data show CDR1 as SGDLS and CDR2 as YYNGEE. CDR3 region: CASSVDLETAQETQYF. The CDR3 region has the DNA TGTGCCAGCAGCGTAGATCTGGAGACAGCCCAAGAGACCCAGTACTTC.

The chain is built from TRBV12-3 or TRBV12-4 and TRBJ2-1, with 8 bases identical to TRBD2. The CDR3 is made up of 11 amino acids. The junction had 5 bases not matched to a gene; V was cut back by 4 bases and J by 15 bases. CDR3 in DNA: TGTGCCAGCAGTTCGGGGGGGCCGTCGTTCTTC. Amino acids: CASSSGGPSFF.

This clonotype was detected a few times. V gene TRBV20-1 combines with J gene TRBJ2-1; D is ambiguous. Germline loops: CDR1 DFQATT, CDR2 SNEGSKA (reference sequence). Trimming stripped 6 bases from V and 9 bases from J, with 12 bases between. This CDR3 contains 11 residues. The CDR3 DNA reads as TGCAGTGCCCCCACCACTCCTGAGCAGTTCTTC. Translation gives CSAPTTPEQFF.